The source of this T cell receptor beta chain is a study of T cell responses to AZD1222 COVID-19 vaccine. On this clone: What it recognizes is unknown.

Sequencing used immunoSEQ multiplex PCR; TCRdb keeps in-frame clones, though not all of them. The sample contains about 200,000 clones, 94% of which appear only once. Germline V gene lookup returns CDR1 KGHSH and CDR2 LQKENI. The V end lost 6 bases, the J end lost 3 bases, and 23 bases lay between the germline ends. This CDR3 has 17 residues. Study findings and constraints: The span of vaccine-associated CD4 TCRs extended across spike, with dominance at 160-218 and 743-854. Nearly half of spike-specific TCRs reportedly target unmutated variant regions. Rises in breadth and depth of Spike-specific TCRs came after two AZD1222 doses. AZD1222 recipients seropositive at baseline numbered only six or seven.

This clonotype originated in an adult who received the MenACWY meningococcal vaccine as a control. The chain uses TRBV18 and TRBJ1-2, with a tentative D call TRBD1 (6 bases). The sample was peripheral blood, taken 28 days after the second dose of the MenACWY control vaccine. CDR3 coding DNA: TGTGCCAGCTCCCACGGGGGGGCCCGGGGGCTTGACTATGGCTACACCTTC. Amino acids: CASSHGGARGLDYGYTF.